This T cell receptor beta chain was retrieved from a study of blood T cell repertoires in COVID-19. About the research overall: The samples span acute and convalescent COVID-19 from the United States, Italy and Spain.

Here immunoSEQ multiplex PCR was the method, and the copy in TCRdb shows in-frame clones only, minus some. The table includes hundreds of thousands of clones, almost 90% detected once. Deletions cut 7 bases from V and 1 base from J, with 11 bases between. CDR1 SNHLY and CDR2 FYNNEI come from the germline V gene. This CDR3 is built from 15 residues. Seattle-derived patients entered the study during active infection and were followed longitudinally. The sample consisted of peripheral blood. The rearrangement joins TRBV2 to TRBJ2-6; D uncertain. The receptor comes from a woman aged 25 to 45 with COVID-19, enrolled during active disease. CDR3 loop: CASKQFQSGANVLTF. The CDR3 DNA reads TGTGCCAGCAAGCAATTTCAATCTGGGGCCAACGTCCTGACTTTC.